This T cell receptor beta chain was sequenced in a study of OX40 agonist ivuxolimab in advanced cancers. Study-level findings and limits: Clonal expansion from baseline to week 6 occurred in both CD4+ and CD8+ T cells.

On this clone itself: Its antigen is not known.

The assay was immunoSEQ multiplex PCR, and TCRdb's table has in-frame clones only and misses some. The sample shows 50,000 to 65,000 clones, around four fifths of them seen only once. The receptor was isolated from an adult with an advanced solid tumor such as melanoma, head and neck, liver or kidney cancer. The material sequenced was CD4+ or CD8+ T cells sorted from blood, taken in a trial of the OX40 agonist ivuxolimab.

The CDR3 protein is CATSGLAGEVGGPYNEQFF. CDR3 bases: TGTGCCACCAGCGGATTAGCGGGTGAGGTGGGAGGGCCGTACAATGAGCAGTTCTTC. The chain links TRBV15 to TRBJ2-1, with 7 bases lining up with TRBD2. The CDR3 has 19 residues. Germline CDR1 reads LNHNV; CDR2 reads YYDKDF (reference sequence). Trimming cost V 5 bases and J 4 bases; bases outside gene matches: 20. Complete variable domain (other parts from reference TRBV15 and TRBJ2-1): DAMVIQNPRYQVTQFGKPVTLSCSQTLNHNVMYWYQQKSSQAPKLLFHYYDKDFNNEADTPDNFQSRRPNTSFCFLDIRSPGLGDTAMYLCATSGLAGEVGGPYNEQFFGPGTRLTVL.